This T cell receptor (beta chain) was identified in a study of T cell changes during pregnancy in multiple sclerosis. Measured with immunoSEQ multiplex PCR; TCRdb has only the in-frame clones, and not every one. The data contain about 46,000 clones, 91% of them seen just once; the ten biggest clones take up approximately 2.9%. This clone was seen at least ten times. Germline CDR1 is SGHTA and CDR2 is FQGTGA. The CDR3 is 13 amino acids. Deletions cut 2 bases from V and 9 bases from J, with 8 bases between. The sample in question was CD8+ T cells from peripheral blood mononuclear cells, obtained in the second trimester of pregnancy. The chain carries TRBV7-3 and TRBJ1-6; no definite D call. The sequence derives from a female donor with multiple sclerosis, enrolled in a pregnancy study. CDR3 coding DNA: TGTGCCAGCAGCTTAGCGGAAAGTTCACCCCTCCACTTT. Translating gives CASSLAESSPLHF. The full variable domain, its missing parts supplied by reference TRBV7-3 and TRBJ1-6, is GAGVSQTPSNKVTEKGKYVELRCDPISGHTALYWYRQSLGQGPEFLIYFQGTGAADDSGLPNDRFFAVRPEGSVSTLKIQRTERGDSAVYLCASSLAESSPLHFGNGTRLTVT.